This T cell receptor beta chain was recorded in a study of blood T cell repertoires in COVID-19. Across the whole study: Acute and convalescent COVID-19 samples came from the United States, Italy and Spain. PBMCs, B-cell-depleted T cells, or T cells provided the cDNA or gDNA that made up the material.

The CDR3 extends over 14 amino acids. Germline-derived CDR1 and CDR2 are ENHRY and SYGVKD. The V end was cut by 0 bases, the J end by 4 bases, with 10 bases between. Authors' methods: From reference gene primer amplification, estimates of nucleated cell counts were derived. The table came from immunoSEQ multiplex PCR; TCRdb's copy has only in-frame clones and leaves some out. For V, J and clone size, that table is used; D and trimming come from the DNA. The sample records 200,000 to 300,000 clones, roughly 86% being singletons. This receptor was taken from a woman in her forties or fifties with acute or convalescent COVID-19. Sequenced material: peripheral blood. V usage is TRBV10-3 and J usage is TRBJ2-7; TRBD2 might be the D (5 bases). DNA of the CDR3: TGTGCCATCAGTGAGTCGGTGGGAGTTTACGAGCAGTACTTC. Its translation is CAISESVGVYEQYF.